This is a list of T cell receptor beta chains from one sample in a study of beta chain features in type 1 diabetes. Clones were read by immunoSEQ multiplex PCR, and TCRdb kept only the in-frame ones, dropping some. The sample holds roughly 160,000 clones, 8% to 8.5% seen once. Sequences were obtained from central memory CD4+ T cells from blood. The receptors were gathered from a woman younger than 30 with type 1 diabetes. CDR3s include the opening cysteine and the closing phenylalanine or tryptophan. The size entry is marked missing in some rows and otherwise reads once, few, many or a size class.

abundance | v_gene | len | CDR3aa
few | TRBV6-6 | 13 | CASTERDVYEQYF
- | TRBV10-3 | 14 | CAIRLAGGSDTQYF
- | TRBV6-4 | 14 | CASSDPPNNYGYTF
- | TRBV7-2 | 15 | CATTPGLAGTGELFF
- | TRBV9 | 16 | CASSVDLGRAGDTQYF
few | TRBV6-4 | 13 | CAEARYHNQPQHF
- | TRBV6-5 | 12 | CASSIGVDTQYF
- | TRBV6-1 | 15 | CASSEVAIPPYEQYF
few | TRBV29-1 | 13 | CSVDGTGGETQYF
few | TRBV7-2 | 15 | CASSQLQGNREKLFF
- | TRBV4-3 | 15 | CASSQSSGVYNEQFF
- | TRBV6-1 | 14 | CATDRGQNTGELFF
- | TRBV28 | 12 | CASSGAGLTQYF
few | TRBV10-3 | 15 | CAISESDGLGDTQYF
many | TRBV28 | 12 | CASASDSYEQYF
- | TRBV7-2 | 16 | CASSPGQGETQYGYTF
- | TRBV5-1 | 14 | CASSLGQGVETQYF
- | TRBV30 | 15 | CAWSPPPRGLSGYTF
few | TRBV5-1 | 13 | CASSRTEGNEQYF
- | TRBV28 | 16 | CASTLPLAGGTDTQYF
- | TRBV5-4 | 15 | CASSRPTGARETQYF
- | TRBV28 | 15 | CASSLEGRPTGELFF
few | TRBV7-9 | 14 | CARTGDANTGELFF
- | TRBV11-3 | 14 | CASSVRTGKHEQFF
- | TRBV5-1 | 13 | CASSFYGANVLTF
- | TRBV4-3 | 15 | CASSQDGNGVYEQYF
few | TRBV7-2 | 13 | CASSPGPKDIQYF
- | TRBV6-1 | 14 | CASDTRDRGAEQYF
- | TRBV4-2 | 17 | CASSQGTAGTSTDTQYF
few | TRBV14 | 15 | CASSHEPGLRNTIYF
few | TRBV4-1 | 14 | CASSQDQGGNEQFF